This is a list of T cell receptor beta chains from one sample in a study of T cell repertoires in cytomegalovirus infection. The antigens these receptors bind are not known. Via MiXCR, TCRdb re-called the reads, giving one row per CDR3 protein. The sample lists around 900,000 distinct CDR3 sequences; roughly 30% were seen once. This specimen consisted of cultured CD8+ T cells from PBMCs, obtained from culture after CMV antigen stimulation. The receptors come from a human donor in good health (CMV status not recorded). Some clones in this sample may be carry-over from other donors' samples. CDR3s include the opening cysteine and the closing phenylalanine or tryptophan. A D gene is named only where the DNA matches it firmly. For some rows the clone size is stated as once, few or many, or as a class when expanded; others skip it.

few TRBJ1-2 . TRBV7-6 CASSLGSLFYDGYTF TGTGCCAGCAGCTTAGGGTCATTGTTCTACGATGGCTACACCTTC
. TRBJ1-1 . TRBV6-8 CASSYEQNFNTEAFF TGTGCCAGCAGTTACGAACAAAACTTTAACACTGAAGCTTTCTTT
. TRBJ2-1 . TRBV6-6 CASTYLGGSYNEQFF TGTGCCAGCACCTACTTGGGGGGCTCCTACAATGAGCAGTTCTTC
. TRBJ1-2 TRBD1 TRBV7-9 CASSSTGTGPGYTF TGTGCCAGCAGCTCAACCGGGACAGGGCCCGGCTACACCTTC
. TRBJ2-5 . TRBV6-6 CASSYPGALQETQYF TGTGCCAGCAGTTACCCGGGGGCACTCCAAGAGACCCAGTACTTC
few TRBJ2-3 . TRBV7-6 CASSLLRSTDTQYF TGTGCCAGCAGCTTACTCCGGAGCACAGATACGCAGTATTTT
. TRBJ1-1 . TRBV19 CASSMALGSGRNTEAFF TGTGCCAGTAGTATGGCCCTGGGTTCGGGGAGGAACACTGAAGCTTTCTTT
. TRBJ2-3 TRBD1 TRBV7-9 CASFLRSGTGFTDTQYF TGTGCCAGCTTCCTGCGATCCGGGACAGGGTTCACAGATACGCAGTATTTT
. TRBJ2-5 . TRBV10-3 CAISADRKETQYF TGTGCCATCAGTGCTGACAGAAAAGAGACCCAGTACTTC
many TRBJ1-5 . TRBV7-8 CASSLNKRTVYSNQPQHF TGTGCCAGCAGCTTAAATAAACGGACAGTATATAGCAATCAGCCCCAGCATTTT
. TRBJ1-1 . TRBV13 CASSLEGGPNTEAFF TGTGCCAGCAGCTTAGAGGGGGGGCCGAACACTGAAGCTTTCTTT
few TRBJ1-2 . TRBV19 CASSIVGSDGYTF TGTGCCAGTAGTATAGTAGGGTCGGATGGCTACACCTTC
. TRBJ2-3 . TRBV6-2/TRBV6-3 CASSTGRGDTQYF TGTGCCAGCAGCACGGGGCGCGGAGATACGCAGTATTTT
. TRBJ1-1 . TRBV5-4 CASSLACQGYTEAFF TGTGCCAGCAGCTTGGCCTGTCAGGGTTACACTGAAGCTTTCTTT
. TRBJ2-1 TRBD2 TRBV28 CASSLGTSRTDEQFF TGTGCCAGCAGTTTAGGGACTAGTCGAACAGATGAGCAGTTCTTC
few TRBJ2-1 . TRBV6-2/TRBV6-3 CASTQVGSSYNEQFF TGTGCCAGCACCCAGGTTGGGTCTTCCTACAATGAGCAGTTCTTC
few TRBJ2-4 . TRBV27 CASSLSAYGRDIKNIQYF TGTGCCAGCAGTTTATCCGCGTATGGTCGGGACATAAAAAACATTCAGTACTTC
. TRBJ2-3 . TRBV7-9 CASSLTEGSRDTQYF TGTGCCAGCAGCCTAACGGAGGGTTCTCGGGATACGCAGTATTTT
many TRBJ1-1 . TRBV19 CASRKGLFFAMNTEAFF TGTGCCAGTAGAAAGGGGCTATTCTTTGCCATGAACACTGAAGCTTTCTTT
. TRBJ2-2 TRBD1 TRBV7-3 CAGTGARDTGELFF TGTGCCGGCACAGGGGCTCGTGACACCGGGGAGCTGTTTTTT
. TRBJ2-3 TRBD1 TRBV12-3/TRBV12-4 CASNFRTGTDTQYF TGTGCCAGCAACTTTAGGACAGGGACAGATACGCAGTATTTT
. TRBJ1-2 . TRBV7-9 CASSTPTGLEGYTF TGTGCCAGCAGCACCCCGACAGGCTTAGAGGGCTACACCTTC
. TRBJ1-5 . TRBV27 CASSPTGGGQQPQHF TGTGCCAGCAGTCCCACGGGGGGGGGGCAACAGCCCCAGCATTTT
few TRBJ1-2 . TRBV19 CASSPTMNYGYTF TGTGCCAGTAGTCCCACAATGAACTATGGCTACACCTTC
. TRBJ2-5 TRBD1 TRBV7-7 CASSSRDRQQETQYF TGTGCTAGCAGCTCCCGGGACAGGCAACAAGAGACCCAGTACTTC
many TRBJ2-5 . TRBV7-8 CASSLKREETQYF TGTGCCAGCAGCTTAAAACGGGAAGAGACCCAGTACTTC
few TRBJ2-3 TRBD2 TRBV6-1 CASSHYGLAGPTDTQYF TGTGCCAGCAGTCACTATGGGCTAGCGGGGCCCACAGATACGCAGTATTTT
. TRBJ1-1 TRBD1 TRBV15 CATSRERGLGTEAFF TGTGCCACCAGCAGAGAGAGGGGGCTCGGTACTGAAGCTTTCTTT
. TRBJ1-2 . TRBV12-3/TRBV12-4 CASSLGGRGAF TGTGCCAGCAGTTTAGGAGGAAGGGGAGCCTTC
many TRBJ2-5 TRBD1 TRBV7-8 CASSFPRDRLGETQYF TGTGCCAGCAGCTTCCCGCGGGACAGGCTTGGGGAGACCCAGTACTTC
many TRBJ2-7 . TRBV7-9 CASSRQVYEQYF TGTGCCAGCAGCCGCCAGGTTTACGAGCAGTACTTC
. TRBJ2-1 TRBD2 TRBV19 CASSLWTGGNNEQFF TGTGCCAGTAGTCTCTGGACGGGGGGGAACAATGAGCAGTTCTTC
many TRBJ2-1 . TRBV5-5 CASSLTWRDEQFF TGTGCCAGCAGCCTGACGTGGAGGGACGAGCAGTTCTTC
. TRBJ2-7 . TRBV27 CANSFLGGEGQYF TGTGCCAACAGTTTTTTGGGGGGAGAAGGGCAGTACTTC
. TRBJ1-1 . TRBV6-8 CASRREAAEAFF TGTGCCAGCAGGCGGGAAGCCGCTGAAGCTTTCTTT
few TRBJ2-2 TRBD1 TRBV5-5 CASNHWTGANTGELFF TGTGCCAGCAACCACTGGACAGGGGCGAACACCGGGGAGCTGTTTTTT
. TRBJ1-2 . TRBV7-9 CASSSQGGDTYYGYTF TGTGCCAGCAGCTCCCAAGGGGGGGATACCTACTATGGCTACACCTTC
many TRBJ1-2 TRBD1 TRBV29-1 CSVPGQGAWYGYTF TGCAGCGTTCCTGGACAGGGGGCTTGGTATGGCTACACCTTC
. TRBJ1-5 . TRBV6-5 CASSTGGFNQPQHF TGTGCCAGCAGTACTGGTGGTTTCAATCAGCCCCAGCATTTT
. TRBJ1-2 . TRBV12-3/TRBV12-4 CASSLNGDSWYYGYTF TGTGCCAGCAGTTTAAACGGGGATTCGTGGTACTATGGCTACACCTTC
few TRBJ1-5 . TRBV19 CASSTGAWQPQHF TGTGCCAGTAGTACGGGGGCATGGCAGCCCCAGCATTTT
. TRBJ2-1 TRBD2 TRBV6-4 CASSDGSGGSYNEQFF TGTGCCAGCAGTGACGGTAGCGGGGGGTCCTACAATGAGCAGTTCTTC
. TRBJ2-3 . TRBV20-1 CSARDDGAPTQYF TGCAGTGCTAGAGATGATGGAGCCCCCACGCAGTATTTT
few TRBJ2-3 . TRBV10-3 CAISEVSTDTQYF TGTGCCATCAGTGAGGTCAGCACAGATACGCAGTATTTT
. TRBJ1-1 TRBD1 TRBV5-1 CASSPAGQGVANTEAFF TGCGCCAGCAGCCCGGCGGGACAGGGAGTCGCCAACACTGAAGCTTTCTTT
few TRBJ2-7 TRBD2 TRBV10-2 CASSDPTSGGPSSYEQYF TGCGCCAGCAGTGACCCGACTAGCGGGGGACCCAGCTCCTACGAGCAGTACTTC
few TRBJ2-1 TRBD2 TRBV6-5 CASSWTSGGAEQFF TGTGCCAGCAGCTGGACTAGCGGGGGGGCTGAGCAGTTCTTC
. TRBJ2-7 . TRBV27 CASGNLWGLSSYEQYF TGTGCCAGCGGGAACCTTTGGGGGCTGAGCTCCTACGAGCAGTACTTC
few TRBJ2-6 . TRBV5-8 CASSLAVMQSGANVLTF TGTGCCAGCAGCTTGGCCGTCATGCAGTCTGGGGCCAACGTCCTGACTTTC
. TRBJ1-1 . TRBV27 CASSFIPLGSSVDTEAFF TGTGCCAGCAGTTTCATACCTCTGGGGAGTTCTGTAGACACTGAAGCTTTCTTT
. TRBJ1-5 . TRBV7-2 CASSLVVYSNQPQHF TGTGCCAGCAGCTTAGTAGTGTATAGCAATCAGCCCCAGCATTTT
. TRBJ2-7 TRBD2 TRBV29-1 CSVEGGGDEQYF TGCAGCGTTGAGGGGGGGGGAGACGAGCAGTACTTC
few TRBJ2-7 . TRBV27 CASSLQQSYEQYF TGTGCCAGCAGTTTACAACAGTCCTACGAGCAGTACTTC
. TRBJ1-6 . TRBV27 CASGTGTRNSPLHF TGTGCCAGCGGAACTGGGACGCGGAATTCACCCCTCCACTTT
few TRBJ2-5 . TRBV11-2 CASTSWVKGETQYF TGTGCCAGCACCTCCTGGGTCAAAGGGGAGACCCAGTACTTC
. TRBJ1-5 . TRBV2 CASSESRVNQPQHF TGTGCCAGCAGTGAGTCGAGGGTTAATCAGCCCCAGCATTTT
few TRBJ2-5 TRBD2 TRBV7-6 CASSPPGLAVQETQYF TGTGCCAGCAGCCCTCCAGGACTAGCGGTACAAGAGACCCAGTACTTC
once TRBJ1-2 . TRBV6-5 CASSYGTYGYTF TGTGCCAGCAGTTACGGGACCTACGGCTACACCTTC
. TRBJ1-6 . TRBV27 CASMGQGAYNSPLHF TGTGCCAGTATGGGGCAGGGCGCCTATAATTCACCCCTCCACTTT